The next 29 T cell receptor beta chains were all read from a single sample in a study of identical twins' blood T cells. Each CDR3 protein gets one entry after TCRdb re-called the 5' RACE reads with MiXCR. In the table there are a few hundred thousand distinct CDR3 sequences, approximately 30% of which are singletons. The sequencing input was PBMCs. All receptors come from a woman aged 18-55 years in good health.

Points on this clonotype: One end of the junction fails to match germline, which may point to a read error. This rearrangement joins TRBV20-1 to TRBJ2-1, with no clear D. CDR1 is DFQATT and CDR2 is SNEGSKA in the germline V gene (reference sequence). This CDR3 region has 10 residues. For the CDR3, the DNA is TGCAGTGCTAGTTTTCATGAGCATTTCTTC. It specifies CSASFHEHFF.

With regard to this clonotype: This clone may be a read error of a much larger clone one base away. This chain uses TRBV4-1 with TRBJ2-1; no firm D call. In germline, CDR1 is MGHRA, CDR2 YSYEKL. The CDR3 sequence is 15 residues long. As DNA, the CDR3 is TGCACCAGCAGCCAAGGCACAGCCTCCTACAATGAGCAGTTCTTC. It is translated as CTSSQGTASYNEQFF.

For this clonotype: One base away lies a much larger clone, so this may be a sequencing read error. V is TRBV20-1 and J is TRBJ1-1; 7 bases line up with TRBD1. The CDR3 spans 13 residues. Germline lookup yields CDR1 DFQATT and CDR2 SNEGSKA (reference sequence). The CDR3 here is CSANRDRNTETFF. As DNA, the CDR3 is TGCAGTGCTAACCGGGACAGAAACACTGAAACTTTCTTT.

This sequence joins TRBV2 and TRBJ1-1, with TRBD1 identical over 7 bases. CDR1 and CDR2 (germline): SNHLY, FYNNEI. V lost 7 bases to trimming and J lost 8 bases; unmatched junction nucleotides: 10. The CDR3 totals 13 residues. The CDR3: CASNLQGSFEAFF. The CDR3 DNA reads TGTGCCAGCAACCTACAGGGGTCGTTCGAAGCTTTCTTT.

The chain couples TRBV13 to TRBJ1-1, with a possible D match to TRBD1 (6 bases). The CDR3 has 11 residues. V was cut by 10 bases and J by 6 bases, with 12 bases left in between. Germline loops: CDR1 PRHDT, CDR2 FYEKMQ (reference sequence). CDR3 loop: CANREGAEAFF. In DNA form, the CDR3 reads TGTGCCAACAGGGAGGGCGCTGAAGCTTTCTTT.

This clonotype occurred a few times. J is TRBJ2-5 and V is TRBV20-1; no reliable D call. Trimming took 3 bases from V and 2 from J, leaving 10 bases between them. From germline, CDR1 is DFQATT and CDR2 SNEGSKA (reference sequence). This CDR3 has 13 amino acids. CDR3 bases: TGCAGTGCTAGCCGAAGGGTACAAGAGACCCAGTACTTC. Translation: CSASRRVQETQYF.

This clonotype was observed a few times. This rearrangement joins TRBV6-5 to TRBJ2-5, with D tentatively TRBD1 or TRBD2 (5 bases each). Trimming removed 0 bases from V and 4 bases from J, with 12 bases in between. The germline V gene has CDR1 MNHEY and CDR2 SVGAGI. This CDR3 region has 15 residues. The DNA of the CDR3 is TGTGCCAGCAGTTACTCGGGGACCAATGCAGAGACCCAGTACTTC. It is translated as CASSYSGTNAETQYF.

There are a few counts of this clonotype. The gene calls are TRBV20-1 and TRBJ1-1; no clear D. CDR3 size: 10 residues. V was cut by 5 bases and J by 8 bases, with 9 bases left in between. The germline CDR1 and CDR2 sequences are DFQATT and SNEGSKA (reference sequence). Here the CDR3 reads CSAGLREAFF. Written as DNA, the CDR3 is TGCAGTGCTGGGCTCAGGGAAGCTTTCTTT.

This clonotype has a count of ten or more. The chain links TRBV6-1 to TRBJ1-1; TRBD1 aligns across 7 bases. Germline V CDR1 and CDR2: MNHNS, SASEGT. The CDR3 is 13 amino acids. The V gene end was trimmed by 1 base and the J gene end by 11 bases; junction bases not matched to a gene: 7. Here the CDR3 reads CASSEDGGGSAFF. The CDR3, as DNA: TGTGCCAGCAGTGAAGATGGAGGGGGCTCGGCTTTCTTT.

The rearrangement joins TRBV7-9 to TRBJ2-2; D gene uncertain. The germline V gene encodes CDR1 SEHNR and CDR2 FQNEAQ (reference sequence). This CDR3 spans 14 amino acids. Trimming stripped 0 bases from V and 4 bases from J, with 6 bases between. CDR3 sequence (DNA): TGTGCCAGCAGCTTAGCACCCAGCACCGGGGAGCTGTTTTTT. Translated: CASSLAPSTGELFF.

V and J are TRBV3-1 and TRBJ1-5; 7 bases agree with TRBD1. The V segment lost 4 bases and the J segment 3 bases; nucleotides outside the gene matches: 9. Germline V gives CDR1 LGHDT, CDR2 YNNKEL (reference sequence). This CDR3 comprises 16 residues. For the CDR3, the DNA is TGTGCCAGCAGCCCCTACAGGGACAGTTTCAATCAGCCCCAGCATTTT. It specifies CASSPYRDSFNQPQHF.

Of note for this clonotype: The conserved phenylalanine or tryptophan normally closing the CDR3 is absent here, so this likely arose from a read error. The J gene is TRBJ1-2, the V gene TRBV20-1; 9 bases are a match to TRBD1. J lost 5 bases, V lost 1 base, and 23 bases had no gene match. Germline lookup yields CDR1 DFQATT and CDR2 SNEGSKA (reference sequence). The CDR3 has 20 amino acids. CDR3 coding DNA: TGCAGTGCTAGAGTTTTCCCCACTTCCGACAGGGGGTCAGTTGTTTATGGCTACACCCTC. Translation gives CSARVFPTSDRGSVVYGYTL.

This clonotype has a handful of counts. The junction shows a germline mismatch at one end, possibly a read error. V usage is TRBV6-6 and J usage is TRBJ2-5; 10 bases agree with TRBD2. CDR1 is MNHNY, CDR2 SVGAGI, per germline (reference sequence). The CDR3 spans 15 residues. The CDR3 DNA reads TGTGCCAGCAGTTACTCGAGACCTCTAGCGGGGGTTGGTCACTTC. As protein: CASSYSRPLAGVGHF.

The sample holds a few counts of this clonotype. DNA for the CDR3: TGTGCCAGCAGTCTCCACGGGCGTAATTCACCCCTCCACTTT. It translates to CASSLHGRNSPLHF. V is TRBV27 and J is TRBJ1-6; D remains ambiguous. Trimming cost V 5 bases and J 6 bases, with 11 bases left between them. Germline V gene sequence: CDR1 MNHEY, CDR2 SMNVEV (reference sequence). CDR3 size: 14 residues.

The chain employs TRBV5-1 and TRBJ1-1; D is unclear. The CDR3 extends over 13 amino acids. The germline V and J ends were trimmed by 1 base and 3 bases, with 7 bases remaining between them. Germline assignment: CDR1 SGHRS and CDR2 YFSETQ. Here the CDR3 reads CASSLSPYTEAFF. The CDR3 DNA is TGCGCCAGCAGCTTGTCTCCCTACACTGAAGCTTTCTTT.

This clonotype occurred once. The rearrangement uses TRBV6-1 and TRBJ1-2; tentatively, D is TRBD1 (6 bases). This CDR3 is 15 amino acids long. Between the trimmed V and J ends, which lost 3 bases and 2 bases, there was a span of 13 bases. The germline V gene encodes CDR1 MNHNS and CDR2 SASEGT. The CDR3 spells CASSDLAGENYGYTF. The CDR3 DNA is TGTGCCAGCAGTGATCTTGCAGGGGAAAACTATGGCTACACCTTC.

The gene calls are TRBV11-2 and TRBJ1-1; 7 bases line up with TRBD1. Per germline, CDR1 SGHAT and CDR2 FQNNGV. The CDR3 extends over 17 amino acids. V shed 8 bases, J shed 0 bases, and the junction held 15 bases outside the gene matches. The CDR3 here is CASGLRQGPGMNTEAFF. For the CDR3, the DNA is TGTGCCAGCGGTCTAAGACAGGGCCCAGGAATGAACACTGAAGCTTTCTTT. The full variable domain, in which reference TRBV11-2 and TRBJ1-1 provide the parts outside the CDR3, is EAGVAQSPRYKIIEKRQSVAFWCNPISGHATLYWYQQILGQGPKLLIQFQNNGVVDDSQLPKDRFSAERLKGVDSTLKIQPAKLEDSAVYLCASGLRQGPGMNTEAFFGQGTRLTVV.

This clonotype was seen at least ten times. V and J are TRBV29-1 and TRBJ1-1, with 11 bases that match TRBD1. CDR3 size: 14 residues. Germline lookup yields CDR1 SQVTM and CDR2 ANQGSEA. V was clipped by 8 bases and J by 4 bases; unmatched bases: 9. The CDR3 loop reads CSSTSGTGGTEAFF. For the CDR3, the DNA is TGCAGCTCAACCTCCGGGACAGGGGGCACTGAAGCTTTCTTT.

This clonotype was found a few times. The chain is built from TRBV20-1 and TRBJ2-7, with D possibly matching TRBD2 (7 bases). Germline CDR1 DFQATT, CDR2 SNEGSKA (reference sequence). Trimming took off 5 bases at V and 3 bases at J, with 14 bases between the two ends. This CDR3 comprises 13 residues. CDR3 bases: TGCAGTGCTCGGGGGGCAGGCCACTACGAGCAGTACTTC. This encodes CSARGAGHYEQYF.

At least ten counts were recorded for this clonotype. The rearrangement links TRBV28 to TRBJ1-1; D is possibly TRBD1 (5 bases). Germline CDR1 reads MDHEN; CDR2 reads SYDVKM. V gave up 9 bases and J gave up 0 bases, with 14 bases separating them. This CDR3 has 14 residues. DNA for the CDR3: TGTGCCAGTAGTCTGGGACGGTTGAACACTGAAGCTTTCTTT. This encodes CASSLGRLNTEAFF. The whole variable domain, filled in from reference TRBV28 and TRBJ1-1, reads DVKVTQSSRYLVKRTGEKVFLECVQDMDHENMFWYRQDPGLGLRLIYFSYDVKMKEKGDIPEGYSVSREKKERFSLILESASTNQTSMYLCASSLGRLNTEAFFGQGTRLTVV.

This clonotype showed up just a few times. The CDR3 bases are TGCGCCAGCAAGACAGGGTGGACGACTGAAGCTTTCTTT. This sequence encodes CASKTGWTTEAFF. The genes are TRBV5-1 and TRBJ1-1, with 7 bases identical to TRBD1. The germline V gene has CDR1 SGHRS and CDR2 YFSETQ. This CDR3 region has 13 residues. The V segment lost 6 bases and the J segment 5 bases; nucleotides outside the gene matches: 7.

The chain combines TRBV7-9 with TRBJ2-1, with D unclear. Germline V gene sequence: CDR1 SEHNR, CDR2 FQNEAQ (reference sequence). The CDR3 contains 13 residues. Trimming left V 7 bases short and J 4 bases short, with 11 bases between. CDR3 amino acids: CASTPGSYNEQFF. CDR3 DNA: TGTGCCAGCACCCCCGGATCTTACAATGAGCAGTTCTTC.

The gene calls are TRBV3-1 and TRBJ2-2; no definite D call. Per the germline V gene, CDR1 is LGHDT and CDR2 is YNNKEL (reference sequence). Trimming removed 2 bases from V and 4 bases from J, with 11 bases in between. The length of the CDR3 is 15 residues. The DNA of the CDR3 is TGTGCCAGCAGCCAAACCCCGGTTACCACCGGGGAGCTGTTTTTT. Its translation is CASSQTPVTTGELFF.

The rearrangement joins TRBV11-3 to TRBJ2-7; perhaps TRBD1 as D (5 bases). Germline V gene lookup returns CDR1 SGHNT and CDR2 YENEEA. This CDR3 is built from 13 residues. V dropped 1 base and J dropped 4 bases, with 8 bases sitting between them. DNA for the CDR3: TGTGCCAGCAGCTTAGGACAGAAATACGAGCAGTACTTC. This translates into CASSLGQKYEQYF.

This clonotype showed up just a few times. The DNA of the CDR3 is TGTGCCAGCAGCTTAGAGGGAGAAGCACAGCCCCAGCATTTT. Translation: CASSLEGEAQPQHF. This chain links TRBV7-9 with TRBJ1-5; no firm D call. There are 14 residues in the CDR3. The germline V gene encodes CDR1 SEHNR and CDR2 FQNEAQ (reference sequence). The V gene lost 1 base and the J gene lost 7 bases, with 11 bases spanning the gap.

V gene TRBV7-9 combines with J gene TRBJ1-5, with D possibly matching TRBD1 (5 bases). The germline V and J ends were trimmed by 1 base and 9 bases, with 16 bases remaining between them. Germline V gives CDR1 SEHNR, CDR2 FQNEAQ (reference sequence). The CDR3 has 15 residues. The CDR3 DNA reads TGTGCCAGCAGCTTAGTTCAAACGGTTCAGGGGCCCCAGCATTTT. Protein: CASSLVQTVQGPQHF.

Many counts were recorded for this clonotype. The chain recombines TRBV2 with TRBJ2-2; no reliable D call. This CDR3 is 13 amino acids long. Between the trimmed V and J ends, which lost 9 bases and 1 base, there was a span of 9 bases. Germline CDR1 is SNHLY and CDR2 is FYNNEI. Here the CDR3 DNA reads TGTGCCAGTCGCGTCGTGAACACCGGGGAGCTGTTTTTT. The encoded protein is CASRVVNTGELFF.

This clonotype was counted many times. The chain carries TRBV5-5 and TRBJ2-2; possibly TRBD1 for D (5 bases). Germline CDR1 and CDR2: SGHKS and YYEKEE (reference sequence). V lost 0 bases to trimming and J lost 2 bases, with 8 bases between them. CDR3 length: 15 residues. This CDR3 reads CASSLAWGNTGELFF. DNA for the CDR3: TGTGCCAGCAGCTTGGCCTGGGGCAACACCGGGGAGCTGTTTTTT. Full variable domain (rest looked up from reference TRBV5-5 and TRBJ2-2): DAGVTQSPTHLIKTRGQQVTLRCSPISGHKSVSWYQQVLGQGPQFIFQYYEKEERGRGNFPDRFSARQFPNYSSELNVNALLLGDSALYLCASSLAWGNTGELFFGEGSRLTVL.

The genes are TRBV3-1 and TRBJ1-1, with 9 bases fitting TRBD1. This CDR3 region has 15 residues. Per germline, CDR1 LGHDT and CDR2 YNNKEL (reference sequence). Trimming removed 4 bases from V and 3 bases from J; junction bases left unmatched: 6. CDR3 protein: CASSPWTGVDTEAFF. The CDR3 DNA sequence: TGTGCCAGCAGCCCGTGGACAGGGGTGGACACTGAAGCTTTCTTT. The full variable domain, in which reference TRBV3-1 and TRBJ1-1 provide the parts outside the CDR3, is DTAVSQTPKYLVTQMGNDKSIKCEQNLGHDTMYWYKQDSKKFLKIMFSYNNKELIINETVPNRFSPKSPDKAHLNLHINSLELGDSAVYFCASSPWTGVDTEAFFGQGTRLTVV.